This entry lists 27 T cell receptor beta chains sequenced from one sample in a study of technical replicates of blood from a handful of donors. Some clones are missing from TCRdb's copy, which holds only in-frame ones; the method was immunoSEQ multiplex PCR. The data show some 91,000 clones, approximately 94% seen once. The source material was T cells isolated from PBMCs. Receptor source: a human donor in good health.

This sequence joins TRBV19 and TRBJ2-5, with 10 bases matching TRBD1. V shed 9 bases, J shed 6 bases, and the junction held 16 bases outside the gene matches. CDR1 and CDR2 from the germline V gene are LNHDA and SQIVND (reference sequence). The CDR3 sequence is 16 residues long. CDR3: CASPSTRDRGVKTQYF. Written as DNA, the CDR3 is TGTGCCAGCCCCTCAACCCGGGACAGGGGAGTAAAGACCCAGTACTTC.

V gene TRBV15 combines with J gene TRBJ1-5; no clear D gene. The CDR3 contains 16 residues. V gave up 1 base and J gave up 2 bases, with 12 bases separating them. Per germline, CDR1 LNHNV and CDR2 YYDKDF (reference sequence). The CDR3 loop reads CATSRGGNRGNQPQHF. CDR3 nucleotides: TGTGCCACCAGCAGAGGAGGGAATAGGGGCAATCAGCCCCAGCATTTT.

The chain employs TRBV28 and TRBJ1-4, with a tentative D call TRBD1 (5 bases). The germline V gene encodes CDR1 MDHEN and CDR2 SYDVKM. Trimming cost V 3 bases and J 2 bases, with 13 bases left between them. The length of the CDR3 is 16 residues. DNA for the CDR3: TGTGCCAGCAGTTTCGGGGAGGGGTGGACTAATGAAAAACTGTTTTTT. It yields the protein CASSFGEGWTNEKLFF.

V is TRBV10-1 and J is TRBJ2-7, with 8 bases lining up with TRBD2. Trimming at V came to 3 bases and at J to 2 bases, leaving 6 bases not matched to a gene. The CDR3 has 15 residues. Germline assignment: CDR1 WNHNN and CDR2 SYGVQD (reference sequence). The chain's CDR3 is CASSDPREVTYEQYF. CDR3 in DNA: TGCGCCAGCAGTGACCCGCGGGAGGTGACCTACGAGCAGTACTTC.

The chain combines TRBV28 with TRBJ1-1; TRBD1 matches 7 bases. The germline CDR1 and CDR2 sequences are MDHEN and SYDVKM. The V segment lost 4 bases and the J segment 2 bases; nucleotides outside the gene matches: 4. The CDR3 loop spans 14 amino acids. CDR3 region: CASSSGGQNTEAFF. In DNA form, the CDR3 reads TGTGCCAGCAGTTCAGGGGGTCAAAACACTGAAGCTTTCTTT. The whole variable domain, remainder taken from reference TRBV28 and TRBJ1-1, is DVKVTQSSRYLVKRTGEKVFLECVQDMDHENMFWYRQDPGLGLRLIYFSYDVKMKEKGDIPEGYSVSREKKERFSLILESASTNQTSMYLCASSSGGQNTEAFFGQGTRLTVV.

The chain combines TRBV28 with TRBJ1-5; D not resolved. The V and J ends lost 5 bases and 0 bases respectively, with 11 bases between them. The CDR3 extends over 15 amino acids. CDR1 and CDR2 (germline): MDHEN, SYDVKM. Written as DNA, the CDR3 is TGTGCCAGCAGTGCGACTGGAAATAGCAATCAGCCCCAGCATTTT. Protein sequence: CASSATGNSNQPQHF.

The chain links TRBV6-1 to TRBJ1-5; D is perhaps TRBD1 (6 bases). The CDR3 runs to 14 residues. Trimming stripped 3 bases from V and 7 bases from J, with 13 bases between. Germline CDR1 and CDR2: MNHNS and SASEGT. The CDR3 DNA follows: TGTGCCAGCAGTGACCAACAGGGTAGGCAGCCCCAGCATTTT. This sequence encodes CASSDQQGRQPQHF.

The V gene is TRBV4-1, the J gene TRBJ2-3, with D perhaps matching TRBD2 (5 bases). CDR1 is MGHRA, CDR2 YSYEKL, per germline. Trimming took off 0 bases at V and 0 bases at J, with 10 bases between the two ends. The CDR3 has 16 amino acids. CDR3 DNA sequence: TGCGCCAGCAGCCAAGAAGAGGGAACTAGCACAGATACGCAGTATTTT. Its protein product is CASSQEEGTSTDTQYF.

The genes are TRBV6-1 and TRBJ2-7, with D tentatively TRBD2 (6 bases). Looked up from germline, CDR1 is MNHNS and CDR2 is SASEGT. This CDR3 has 14 residues. The V gene lost 5 bases and the J gene lost 4 bases, with 15 bases spanning the gap. This chain's CDR3 is CASSPRDSAYEQYF. For the CDR3, the DNA is TGTGCCAGCAGTCCCCGGGACTCAGCTTACGAGCAGTACTTC.

The V gene is TRBV5-1, the J gene TRBJ1-3; 7 positions match TRBD1. V lost 3 bases to trimming and J lost 7 bases; unmatched junction nucleotides: 13. Germline V CDR1 and CDR2: SGHRS, YFSETQ. The CDR3 is made up of 16 amino acids. CDR3 nucleotide sequence: TGCGCCAGCAGCTGGAAAGGGGGACAGCCTTCGAACACCATATATTTT. Encoded protein: CASSWKGGQPSNTIYF. Supplemented by reference TRBV5-1 and TRBJ1-3, the full variable domain reads KAGVTQTPRYLIKTRGQQVTLSCSPISGHRSVSWYQQTPGQGLQFLFEYFSETQRNKGNFPGRFSGRQFSNSRSEMNVSTLELGDSALYLCASSWKGGQPSNTIYFGEGSWLTVV.

This sequence joins TRBV5-1 and TRBJ1-6; 8 positions match TRBD1. Unmatched junction bases numbered 9, after V lost 0 bases and J lost 7 bases. The CDR3 is 17 residues long. The V gene's germline CDR1 is SGHRS and CDR2 YFSETQ. CDR3 in DNA: TGCGCCAGCAGCTTGGGGATAAGGACAGGGCGGAATTCACCCCTCCACTTT. Translation gives CASSLGIRTGRNSPLHF. Supplemented by reference TRBV5-1 and TRBJ1-6, the full variable domain reads KAGVTQTPRYLIKTRGQQVTLSCSPISGHRSVSWYQQTPGQGLQFLFEYFSETQRNKGNFPGRFSGRQFSNSRSEMNVSTLELGDSALYLCASSLGIRTGRNSPLHFGNGTRLTVT.

This chain uses TRBV4-2 with TRBJ2-1, with 7 positions matching TRBD1. Trimming at V came to 2 bases and at J to 6 bases, leaving 1 base not matched to a gene. This CDR3 comprises 13 residues. The germline CDR1 and CDR2 sequences are LGHNA and YNFKEQ. CDR3 amino acids: CASSQTGANEQFF. CDR3 bases: TGTGCCAGCAGCCAAACAGGGGCCAATGAGCAGTTCTTC.

The chain uses TRBV28 and TRBJ1-1; D might be TRBD1 (6 bases). The CDR3 runs to 17 residues. From germline, CDR1 is MDHEN and CDR2 SYDVKM. Trimming stripped 3 bases from V and 0 bases from J, with 17 bases between. The CDR3 DNA sequence: TGTGCCAGCAGTTTTCCAGGGGTACCGCTTATGAACACTGAAGCTTTCTTT. Protein sequence: CASSFPGVPLMNTEAFF.

The rearrangement joins TRBV5-1 to TRBJ2-7; 9 bases are a match to TRBD1. The germline V gene has CDR1 SGHRS and CDR2 YFSETQ. J gave up 2 bases and V 0 bases, and 3 bases lay outside the gene matches. CDR3 length: 15 residues. The CDR3 DNA sequence: TGCGCCAGCAGCTTGGCCAGGGACAGGGCCTACGAGCAGTACTTC. This translates into CASSLARDRAYEQYF.

V and J are TRBV5-1 and TRBJ1-2; D might be TRBD1 (5 bases). The V gene's germline CDR1 is SGHRS and CDR2 YFSETQ. CDR3 size: 16 residues. Trimming shortened V by 0 bases and J by 3 bases, and 15 bases separated the two germline ends. The CDR3: CASSLGWGGPHYGYTF. DNA of the CDR3: TGCGCCAGCAGCTTGGGGTGGGGCGGCCCCCACTATGGCTACACCTTC.

The CDR3 nucleotides read TGTGCCAGCAGTCGGGACTGGTCCTACAATGAGCAGTTCTTC. It specifies CASSRDWSYNEQFF. This chain connects TRBV2 to TRBJ2-1, with D possibly TRBD2 on 6 matching bases. This CDR3 is 14 amino acids long. CDR1 is SNHLY, CDR2 FYNNEI, per germline. Trimming took 5 bases from V and 1 from J, leaving 9 bases between them.

The chain employs TRBV5-1 and TRBJ2-7; the D is unclear. CDR1 and CDR2 from the germline V gene are SGHRS and YFSETQ. This CDR3 has 14 residues. V lost 2 bases and J lost 2, with 11 bases in between. The CDR3 region is CASSFGSSTYEQYF. The CDR3 nucleotides are TGCGCCAGCAGCTTCGGTTCTAGTACCTACGAGCAGTACTTC.

This chain joins TRBV7-9 and TRBJ1-6; TRBD1 aligns across 7 bases. Per the germline V gene, CDR1 is SEHNR and CDR2 is FQNEAQ (reference sequence). The CDR3 totals 13 residues. With V trimmed by 5 bases and J by 8 bases, 3 bases remained unmatched. CDR3 sequence reads: CASSITGDSPLHF. Here the CDR3 DNA reads TGTGCCAGCAGCATAACAGGGGATTCACCCCTCCACTTT.

This clone is a singleton in its sample. The gene calls are TRBV7-9 and TRBJ1-2, with D unresolved. Trimming cost V 0 bases and J 8 bases, with 16 bases left between them. The CDR3 spans 15 residues. Germline values: CDR1 SEHNR, CDR2 FQNEAQ (reference sequence). CDR3 sequence reads: CASSLASGSIYGYTF. The CDR3 nucleotides read TGTGCCAGCAGCTTAGCCTCGGGGTCTATATACGGCTACACCTTC.

V and J are TRBV18 and TRBJ1-2, with a possible D match to TRBD1 (6 bases). In germline, CDR1 is KGHSH, CDR2 LQKENI. V lost 3 bases to trimming and J lost 4 bases, with 18 bases between them. The CDR3 length is 16 residues. CDR3: CASSPPWGGLSYGYTF. The CDR3, as DNA: TGTGCCAGCTCACCCCCCTGGGGGGGGCTGAGCTATGGCTACACCTTC.

The rearrangement joins TRBV6-5 to TRBJ2-1, with 14 bases aligning to TRBD2. V lost 11 bases and J lost 10; bases outside the gene matches: 10. Germline CDR1 is MNHEY and CDR2 is SVGAGI. This CDR3 contains 14 residues. CDR3 amino acids: CAAAGLAGGREQFF. CDR3 nucleotide sequence: TGTGCCGCTGCCGGACTAGCGGGAGGAAGGGAGCAGTTCTTC.

The genes are TRBV18 and TRBJ2-1; D not resolved. Germline V lookup: CDR1 KGHSH, CDR2 LQKENI. The V gene lost 0 bases and the J gene lost 4 bases, with 4 bases spanning the gap. This CDR3 contains 13 residues. The CDR3 loop is CASSPPSYNEQFF. DNA for the CDR3: TGTGCCAGCTCACCACCTAGTTACAATGAGCAGTTCTTC.

The chain recombines TRBV5-4 with TRBJ2-7, with 11 bases fitting TRBD2. CDR1 and CDR2 from the germline V gene are SGHNT and YYREEE (reference sequence). The CDR3 spans 18 residues. Unmatched junction bases numbered 17, after V lost 3 bases and J lost 6 bases. The CDR3 sequence: CASSSLAGASVISVEQYF. Here the CDR3 DNA reads TGTGCCAGCAGCTCACTAGCGGGAGCCTCCGTGATTAGCGTCGAGCAGTACTTC.

The rearrangement uses TRBV5-8 and TRBJ1-5; D gene unclear. Germline CDR1 is SGHTS and CDR2 is YDEGEE. V was trimmed by 1 base and J by 6 bases, leaving 14 bases between them. This CDR3 is built from 15 residues. The CDR3 here is CASSLLFVGGQPQHF. In DNA, the CDR3 is TGTGCCAGCAGCTTGTTATTTGTGGGAGGTCAGCCCCAGCATTTT.

J is TRBJ2-1 and V is TRBV13, with TRBD2 identical over 12 bases. Germline CDR1 reads PRHDT; CDR2 reads FYEKMQ (reference sequence). J was trimmed by 10 bases and V by 4 bases; bases with no gene match: 8. This CDR3 comprises 15 residues. CDR3 nucleotides: TGTGCCAGCAGCTCTCTAGCGGGGGGGCGCCAAGAGCAGTTCTTC. Translation: CASSSLAGGRQEQFF.

This clone was seen once. The V and J genes are TRBV6-1 and TRBJ1-6; no firm D call. Germline CDR1 is MNHNS and CDR2 is SASEGT. The CDR3 contains 17 residues. V lost 3 bases, J lost 8 bases, and 20 bases lay in between. CDR3 nucleotide sequence: TGTGCCAGCAGTGAGTTAAGGCCCGGAGGATTCGATTCACCCCTCCACTTT. Translated: CASSELRPGGFDSPLHF.

The chain uses TRBV27 and TRBJ2-1, with D perhaps TRBD2 (6 bases). Trimming removed 8 bases from V and 5 bases from J, with 13 bases in between. Looked up from germline, CDR1 is MNHEY and CDR2 is SMNVEV (reference sequence). The CDR3 length is 13 residues. The CDR3 coding sequence is TGTGCCAGCGCCCCCGGGGGAAACAATGAGCAGTTCTTC. This translates into CASAPGGNNEQFF.